The clone carrying this T cell receptor beta chain was counted ten times or more. Its specificity is not known. The CDR3 sequence is 16 residues long. V was pared by 0 bases and J by 2 bases, with 6 bases of the junction left unmatched. Per the germline V gene, CDR1 is LGHNA and CDR2 is YSLEER. The cDNA came from 5'RACE with 10-nucleotide random UMIs. TCRdb re-called the 5' RACE reads through MiXCR, storing one row per CDR3 protein. In the table there are nearly 60,000 distinct CDR3 sequences, roughly 3.5% of which are singletons. This sample stems from a study of neurological immune-mediated disorders. Study-level points and caveats: One cluster of related CDR3 sequences contained, by phylogenetic grouping, the repertoires of 18 of 34 multiple sclerosis patients and formed a possible signature.

The chain employs TRBV4-3 and TRBJ2-7, with TRBD2 matching 8 bases. This receptor was taken from a woman aged 25 to 39 with multiple sclerosis. Sequences were obtained from PBMCs. Here the CDR3 DNA reads TGCGCCAGCAGCCAAGATTCTACCGGGAGGGCCTACGAGCAGTACTTC. This translates into CASSQDSTGRAYEQYF.